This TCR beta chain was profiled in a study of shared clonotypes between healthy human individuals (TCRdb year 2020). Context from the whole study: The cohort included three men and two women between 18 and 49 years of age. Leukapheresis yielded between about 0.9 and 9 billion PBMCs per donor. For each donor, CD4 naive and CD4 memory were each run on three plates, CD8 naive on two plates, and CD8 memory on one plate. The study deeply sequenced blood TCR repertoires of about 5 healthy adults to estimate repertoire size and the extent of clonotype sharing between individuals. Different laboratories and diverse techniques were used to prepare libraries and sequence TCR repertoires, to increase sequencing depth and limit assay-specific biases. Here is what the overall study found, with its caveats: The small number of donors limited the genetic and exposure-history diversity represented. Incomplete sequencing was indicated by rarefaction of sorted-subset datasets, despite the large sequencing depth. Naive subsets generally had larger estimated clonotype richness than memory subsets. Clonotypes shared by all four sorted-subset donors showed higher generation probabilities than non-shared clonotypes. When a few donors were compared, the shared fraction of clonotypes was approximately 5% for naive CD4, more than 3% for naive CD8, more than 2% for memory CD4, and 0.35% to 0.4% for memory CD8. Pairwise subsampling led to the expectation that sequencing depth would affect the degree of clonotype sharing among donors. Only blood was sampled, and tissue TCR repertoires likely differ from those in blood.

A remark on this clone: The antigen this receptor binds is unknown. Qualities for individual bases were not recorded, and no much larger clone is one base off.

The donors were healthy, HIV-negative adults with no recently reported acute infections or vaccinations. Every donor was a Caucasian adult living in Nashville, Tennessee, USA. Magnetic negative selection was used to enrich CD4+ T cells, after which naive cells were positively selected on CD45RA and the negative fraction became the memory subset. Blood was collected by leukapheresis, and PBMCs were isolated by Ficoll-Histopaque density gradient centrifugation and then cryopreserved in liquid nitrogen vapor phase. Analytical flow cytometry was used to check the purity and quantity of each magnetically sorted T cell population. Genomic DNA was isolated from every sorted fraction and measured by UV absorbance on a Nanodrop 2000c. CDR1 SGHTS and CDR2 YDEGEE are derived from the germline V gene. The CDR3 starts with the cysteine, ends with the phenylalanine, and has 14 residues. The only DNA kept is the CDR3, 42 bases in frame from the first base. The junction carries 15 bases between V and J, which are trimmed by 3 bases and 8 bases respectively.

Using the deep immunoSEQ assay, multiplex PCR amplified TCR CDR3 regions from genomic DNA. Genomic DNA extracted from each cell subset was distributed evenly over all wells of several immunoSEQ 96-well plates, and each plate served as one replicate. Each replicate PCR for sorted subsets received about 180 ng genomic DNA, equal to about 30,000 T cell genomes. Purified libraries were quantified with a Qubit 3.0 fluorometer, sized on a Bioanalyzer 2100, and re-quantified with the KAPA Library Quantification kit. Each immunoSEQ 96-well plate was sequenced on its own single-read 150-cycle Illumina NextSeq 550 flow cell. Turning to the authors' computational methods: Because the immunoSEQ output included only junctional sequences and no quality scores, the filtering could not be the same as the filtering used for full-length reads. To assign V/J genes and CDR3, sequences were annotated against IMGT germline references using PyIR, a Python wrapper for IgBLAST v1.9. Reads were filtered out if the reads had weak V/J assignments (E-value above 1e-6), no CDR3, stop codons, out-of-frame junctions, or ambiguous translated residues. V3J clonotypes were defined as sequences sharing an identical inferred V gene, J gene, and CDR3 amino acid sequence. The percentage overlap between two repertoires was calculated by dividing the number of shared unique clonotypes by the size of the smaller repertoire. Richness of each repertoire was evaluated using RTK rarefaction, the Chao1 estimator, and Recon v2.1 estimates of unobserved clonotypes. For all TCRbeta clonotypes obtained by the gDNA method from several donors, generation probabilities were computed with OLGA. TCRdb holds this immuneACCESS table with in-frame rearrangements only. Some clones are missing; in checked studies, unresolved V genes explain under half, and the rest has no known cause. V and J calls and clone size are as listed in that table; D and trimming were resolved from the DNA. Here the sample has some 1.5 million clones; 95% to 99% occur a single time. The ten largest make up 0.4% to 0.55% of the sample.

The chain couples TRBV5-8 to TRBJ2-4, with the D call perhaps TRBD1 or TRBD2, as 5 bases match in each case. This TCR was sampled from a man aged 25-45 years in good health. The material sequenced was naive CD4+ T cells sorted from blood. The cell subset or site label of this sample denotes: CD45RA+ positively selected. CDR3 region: CASSSPSGADIQYF. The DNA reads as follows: TGTGCCAGCAGCTCCCCATCCGGGGCGGACATTCAGTACTTC. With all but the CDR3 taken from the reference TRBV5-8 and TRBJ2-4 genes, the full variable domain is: EAGVTQSPTHLIKTRGQQATLRCSPISGHTSVYWYQQALGLGLQFLLWYDEGEERNRGNFPPRFSGRQFPNYSSELNVNALELEDSALYLCASSSPSGADIQYFGAGTRLSVL.